These T cell receptor beta chains were read from a single sample in a study of blood T cell repertoires in COVID-19. The repertoire was sequenced with immunoSEQ multiplex PCR; TCRdb's copy has only in-frame clones and lacks some. This sample has 200,000 to 250,000 clones; roughly 90% occur once, and the top ten carry about 2%. What was sequenced was peripheral blood. The receptors were gathered from a man aged 30 to 39 who had recovered from COVID-19. The CDR3 runs from the conserved cysteine through the conserved F or W. Fields, in order: clone size, D gene, J gene, V gene, CDR3 protein, CDR3 DNA. A D gene is named only where the DNA matches it firmly. The size entry is marked missing in some rows and otherwise reads once, few, many or a size class.

size: once
D: .
J: TRBJ2-7
V: TRBV27
CDR3: CASSFSSTSYEQYF
DNA: TGTGCCAGCAGTTTTAGCAGTACATCCTACGAGCAGTACTTC

size: once
D: .
J: TRBJ2-4
V: TRBV21-1
CDR3: CASGAKSSRVCLLPPDIQYF
DNA: TGTGCCAGCGGAGCAAAATCATCCAGGGTATGTCTCCTGCCCCCCGACATTCAGTACTTC

size: .
D: .
J: TRBJ2-3
V: TRBV10-3
CDR3: CAISESQVRRDTQYF
DNA: TGTGCCATCAGTGAGTCGCAGGTCCGTAGGGATACGCAGTATTTT

size: .
D: .
J: TRBJ2-4
V: TRBV9
CDR3: CASSPGTGRSKNIQYF
DNA: TGTGCCAGCAGCCCTGGAACCGGGAGATCCAAAAACATTCAGTACTTC

size: .
D: TRBD2
J: TRBJ2-3
V: TRBV6-5
CDR3: CASSSGERTQYF
DNA: TGTGCCTCCTCTAGCGGGGAAAGGACGCAGTATTTT

size: .
D: TRBD1
J: TRBJ2-2
V: TRBV5-1
CDR3: CASSLVRDSNTGELFF
DNA: TGCGCCAGCAGCTTGGTCCGGGACAGCAACACCGGGGAGCTGTTTTTT

size: .
D: .
J: TRBJ1-5
V: TRBV25-1
CDR3: CASSAVNQPQHF
DNA: TGTGCCAGCAGTGCAGTGAATCAGCCCCAGCATTTT

size: .
D: .
J: TRBJ2-1
V: TRBV6-5
CDR3: CASSPTVNNEQFF
DNA: TGTGCCAGCAGCCCAACAGTTAACAATGAGCAGTTCTTC

size: .
D: TRBD1
J: TRBJ1-6
V: TRBV28
CDR3: CASSLPQGAKSPLHF
DNA: TGTGCCAGCAGTTTACCTCAGGGGGCAAAATCACCCCTCCACTTT

size: .
D: .
J: TRBJ1-1
V: TRBV10-3
CDR3: CAISATRENTEAFF
DNA: TGTGCCATCAGTGCTACCAGGGAGAACACTGAAGCTTTCTTT

size: .
D: TRBD1
J: TRBJ2-1
V: TRBV5-8
CDR3: CASSLVVRQGHNNEQFF
DNA: TGTGCCAGCAGCTTGGTTGTTCGACAGGGTCATAACAATGAGCAGTTCTTC

size: .
D: TRBD1
J: TRBJ1-6
V: TRBV5-1
CDR3: CASSPGQQNSPLHF
DNA: TGCGCCAGCAGCCCGGGACAGCAGAATTCACCCCTCCACTTT

size: .
D: TRBD1
J: TRBJ2-1
V: TRBV7-8
CDR3: CASSSRDSSRKKFF
DNA: TGTGCCAGCAGCTCTCGGGACAGCAGCCGCAAAAAGTTCTTC

size: few
D: TRBD1
J: TRBJ2-7
V: TRBV5-1
CDR3: CASSLEGQLYEQYF
DNA: TGCGCCAGCAGCTTGGAGGGACAGCTCTACGAGCAGTACTTC

size: .
D: .
J: TRBJ2-7
V: TRBV6-6
CDR3: CASITTEGEQYF
DNA: TGTGCCAGCATAACTACCGAGGGAGAGCAGTACTTC

size: .
D: TRBD1
J: TRBJ1-1
V: TRBV25-1
CDR3: CASRDRGSTEAFF
DNA: TGTGCCAGCAGGGACAGGGGCAGCACTGAAGCTTTCTTT

size: .
D: TRBD1
J: TRBJ1-5
V: TRBV19
CDR3: CASRDHRDSSNQPQHF
DNA: TGTGCCAGTAGAGATCATAGGGACAGCAGCAATCAGCCCCAGCATTTT

size: .
D: .
J: TRBJ1-6
V: TRBV24-1
CDR3: CATSYSGNSPLHF
DNA: TGTGCCACCAGTTATTCCGGGAATTCACCCCTCCACTTT

size: .
D: .
J: TRBJ2-7
V: TRBV5-5
CDR3: CASSPGKALLFQQYF
DNA: TGTGCCAGCAGCCCTGGTAAAGCGCTCCTCTTCCAGCAGTACTTC

size: .
D: TRBD1
J: TRBJ2-7
V: TRBV29-1
CDR3: CSGRTGFNSYEQYF
DNA: TGCAGCGGGAGGACAGGATTTAATTCCTACGAGCAGTACTTC

size: .
D: .
J: TRBJ2-3
V: TRBV5-1
CDR3: CASSLLAGRSTDTQYF
DNA: TGCGCCAGCAGTCTACTAGCAGGACGGAGCACAGATACGCAGTATTTT

size: few
D: .
J: TRBJ2-7
V: TRBV30
CDR3: CAWSGEEIQYF
DNA: TGTGCCTGGAGTGGAGAGGAGATCCAGTACTTC

size: .
D: .
J: TRBJ1-1
V: TRBV19
CDR3: CASSISGRGVNTEAFF
DNA: TGTGCCAGTAGTATTTCAGGGAGGGGTGTGAACACTGAAGCTTTCTTT

size: .
D: TRBD1
J: TRBJ2-1
V: TRBV6-2/TRBV6-3
CDR3: CASSYLRTGAYNEQFF
DNA: TGTGCCAGCAGTTACCTGCGGACAGGGGCTTACAATGAGCAGTTCTTC

size: .
D: TRBD2
J: TRBJ2-5
V: TRBV7-2
CDR3: CASSEGLALETQYF
DNA: TGTGCCAGCAGCGAGGGACTAGCGTTGGAGACCCAGTACTTC

size: .
D: .
J: TRBJ1-2
V: TRBV6-5
CDR3: CASSYAGAANYGYTF
DNA: TGTGCCAGCAGTTACGCAGGGGCAGCTAACTATGGCTACACCTTC

size: .
D: .
J: TRBJ1-4
V: TRBV6-2/TRBV6-3
CDR3: CASSSVLQGEKLFF
DNA: TGTGCCAGCAGTTCAGTGCTCCAGGGGGAAAAACTGTTTTTT

size: .
D: .
J: TRBJ2-7
V: TRBV7-9
CDR3: CASSWGVAIYEQYF
DNA: TGTGCCAGCTCCTGGGGGGTGGCTATCTACGAGCAGTACTTC

size: .
D: TRBD2
J: TRBJ2-1
V: TRBV6-5
CDR3: CASITSGGKKGEQFF
DNA: TGTGCCAGCATCACAAGCGGGGGGAAAAAGGGTGAGCAGTTCTTC

size: few
D: TRBD1
J: TRBJ1-6
V: TRBV7-9
CDR3: CASSFTGDVNNSPLHF
DNA: TGTGCCAGCAGCTTCACAGGGGATGTGAATAATTCACCCCTCCACTTT

size: .
D: TRBD1
J: TRBJ1-1
V: TRBV6-5
CDR3: CASRQGAMNTEAFF
DNA: TGTGCCAGCAGACAGGGGGCCATGAACACTGAAGCTTTCTTT

size: .
D: .
J: TRBJ1-6
V: TRBV9
CDR3: CASSIRQSWNSPLHF
DNA: TGTGCCAGCAGCATCCGACAGAGCTGGAATTCACCCCTCCACTTT

size: .
D: .
J: TRBJ1-1
V: TRBV19
CDR3: CASSHRSGQGTEAFF
DNA: TGTGCCAGTAGTCACCGATCGGGTCAGGGGACTGAAGCTTTCTTT

size: .
D: .
J: TRBJ1-1
V: TRBV27
CDR3: CASSLSSFRVTEAFF
DNA: TGTGCCAGCAGTTTATCGAGCTTCAGGGTTACTGAAGCTTTCTTT

size: .
D: .
J: TRBJ2-5
V: TRBV7-6
CDR3: CASSPPRGGAETQYF
DNA: TGTGCCAGCAGCCCCCCGAGGGGGGGGGCAGAGACCCAGTACTTC

size: .
D: .
J: TRBJ2-5
V: TRBV30
CDR3: CAWTDFLETQYF
DNA: TGTGCCTGGACAGATTTTTTGGAGACCCAGTACTTC

size: .
D: TRBD1
J: TRBJ1-1
V: TRBV30
CDR3: CAWSRRQGIGMNTEAFF
DNA: TGTGCCTGGAGTCGGCGACAGGGGATTGGCATGAACACTGAAGCTTTCTTT

size: .
D: .
J: TRBJ1-2
V: TRBV4-3
CDR3: CASSQDEGPSIYGYTF
DNA: TGCGCCAGCAGCCAAGATGAGGGCCCGAGCATTTATGGCTACACCTTC

size: .
D: .
J: TRBJ2-5
V: TRBV7-6
CDR3: CASIRGVQMETQYF
DNA: TGTGCCAGCATCAGGGGGGTGCAGATGGAGACCCAGTACTTC

size: once
D: TRBD1
J: TRBJ1-2
V: TRBV5-4
CDR3: CASSLPGQDYNYGYTF
DNA: TGTGCCAGCAGCTTGCCTGGACAGGATTATAACTATGGCTACACCTTC

size: .
D: .
J: TRBJ1-6
V: TRBV30
CDR3: CAWKDSLNSPLHF
DNA: TGTGCCTGGAAGGACAGCCTTAATTCACCCCTCCACTTT

size: .
D: TRBD1
J: TRBJ1-5
V: TRBV19
CDR3: CASSIKLGQGNQPQHF
DNA: TGTGCCAGTAGTATCAAACTCGGACAGGGAAATCAGCCCCAGCATTTT